This TCR beta chain is from a study of blood T cell repertoires in COVID-19 (dated by TCRdb to the early 2020s). Study-level background: Collaborator samples came from the United States, Italy and Spain and covered acute and convalescent phases of COVID-19. Where available, HLA class I and class II types were taken from metadata supplied by the sample provider and were not determined by assay-based typing. Deeply sampled blood TCRbeta repertoires from subjects exposed to, actively infected with, or recovered from COVID-19 were included in the dataset. The prospective study material was composed of cDNA or gDNA derived from T cells, B-cell-depleted T cells, or PBMCs. The repertoires were made available in a free public database intended to serve as a resource for research on the immune response to SARS-CoV-2. The samples were drawn from two sources: the first 160 participants of the ongoing ImmuneRACE study, and 1,000 to 1,500 subjects contributed by 6 global collaborators. Nearly every sample came with metadata listing a de-identified subject ID, COVID-19 status, age in years and sex. Study-wide conclusions, independent of this receptor: Clinical and demographic metadata were provided uncurated, with the amount varying by source and participant.

As encoded in the germline V gene, CDR1 is KGHDR while CDR2 is SFDVKD. V loses 6 bases of germline sequence and J loses 1 base, and the interval between the two ends is 9 bases. Inclusive of the bounding cysteine and phenylalanine, the CDR3 is 14 residues long. The CDR3 DNA has 42 bases and is translated from base 1. The immunoSEQ Assay, a bias-controlled multiplex PCR, was used to amplify TCRbeta CDR3 regions from genomic DNA. From the authors' description of their analysis: The number of nucleated cells in each sample was estimated from the amplification of reference gene primers within the assay. To quantify the absolute abundance of each unique TCRbeta CDR3 rearrangement, sequence reads were collapsed and filtered. For each sample, productive Simpson clonality was calculated as the square root of Simpson's diversity index over productive rearrangements. This is the immuneACCESS table as TCRdb keeps it, with only in-frame sequences that have V and J called. A part of the clones is gone; compared with another copy, unresolved V genes explain less than half, and the rest is unexplained. V and J calls and clone size are given by that table; D and trimming were obtained from the DNA. The sample table lists approximately 300,000 clones, more than 80% of them with a count of one. The ten largest clones represent 3% to 4.5% of the sample.

Collaborating institutions collected whole blood in K2EDTA tubes following their own protocols. Collaborator samples were shipped for TCRbeta analysis as frozen whole blood, isolated PBMCs, or DNA extracted from either sample type. This clone was picked up one time. Its recognized antigen is unknown. Per-base quality was not reported, and no clone a single base away is much larger than it. The source is a woman in her 40s with acute or convalescent COVID-19. Sequenced material: peripheral blood. The receptor chain draws on TRBV24-1 and TRBJ1-3; the D gene cannot be resolved reliably. The DNA is TGTGCCACCAGTTCCGGGGTATCTGGAAACACCATATATTTT. This gives the protein CATSSGVSGNTIYF.